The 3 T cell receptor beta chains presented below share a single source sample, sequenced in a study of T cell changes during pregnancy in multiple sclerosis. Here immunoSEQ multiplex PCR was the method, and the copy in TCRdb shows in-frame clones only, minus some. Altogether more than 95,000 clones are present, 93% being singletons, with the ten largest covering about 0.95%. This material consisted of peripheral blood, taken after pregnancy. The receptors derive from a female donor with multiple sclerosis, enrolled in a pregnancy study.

CDR3 amino acids: CASSLDSRGSGYTF. The CDR3 bases are TGTGCCAGCAGCTTAGATAGCAGGGGCAGTGGCTACACCTTC. The chain combines TRBV11-2 with TRBJ1-2, with TRBD1 as a possible D gene (6 bases). Deletions cut 0 bases from V and 7 bases from J, with 12 bases between. Per germline, CDR1 SGHAT and CDR2 FQNNGV. This CDR3 is 14 amino acids long.

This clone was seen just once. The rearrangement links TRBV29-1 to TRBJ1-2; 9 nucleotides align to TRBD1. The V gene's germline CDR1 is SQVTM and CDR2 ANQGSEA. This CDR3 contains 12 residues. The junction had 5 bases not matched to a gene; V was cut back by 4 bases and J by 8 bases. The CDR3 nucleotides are TGCAGCGTTGGAACAGGGGGCGACGGCTACACCTTC. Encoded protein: CSVGTGGDGYTF.

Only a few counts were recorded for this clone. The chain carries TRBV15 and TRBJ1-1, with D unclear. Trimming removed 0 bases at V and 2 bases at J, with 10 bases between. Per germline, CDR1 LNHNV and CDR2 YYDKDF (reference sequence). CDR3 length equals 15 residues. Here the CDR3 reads CATSRDRRFNTEAFF. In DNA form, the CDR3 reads TGTGCCACCAGCAGAGACCGGCGGTTCAACACTGAAGCTTTCTTT.